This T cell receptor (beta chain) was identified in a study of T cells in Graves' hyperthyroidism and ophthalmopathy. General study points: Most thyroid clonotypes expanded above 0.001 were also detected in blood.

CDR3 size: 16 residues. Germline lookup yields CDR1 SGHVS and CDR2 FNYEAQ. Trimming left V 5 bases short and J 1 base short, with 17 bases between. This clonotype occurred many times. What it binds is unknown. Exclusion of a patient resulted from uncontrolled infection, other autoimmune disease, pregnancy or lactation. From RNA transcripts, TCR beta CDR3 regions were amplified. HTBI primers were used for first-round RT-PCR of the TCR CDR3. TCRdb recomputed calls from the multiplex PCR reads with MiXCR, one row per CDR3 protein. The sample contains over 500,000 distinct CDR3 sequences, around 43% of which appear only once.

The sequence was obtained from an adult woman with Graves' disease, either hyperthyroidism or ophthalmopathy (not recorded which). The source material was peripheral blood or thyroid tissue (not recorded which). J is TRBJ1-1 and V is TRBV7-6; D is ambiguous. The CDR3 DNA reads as TGTGCCAGCAGCCCAGTAAATCCGTTGACGAACACTGAAGCTTTCTTT. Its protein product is CASSPVNPLTNTEAFF.